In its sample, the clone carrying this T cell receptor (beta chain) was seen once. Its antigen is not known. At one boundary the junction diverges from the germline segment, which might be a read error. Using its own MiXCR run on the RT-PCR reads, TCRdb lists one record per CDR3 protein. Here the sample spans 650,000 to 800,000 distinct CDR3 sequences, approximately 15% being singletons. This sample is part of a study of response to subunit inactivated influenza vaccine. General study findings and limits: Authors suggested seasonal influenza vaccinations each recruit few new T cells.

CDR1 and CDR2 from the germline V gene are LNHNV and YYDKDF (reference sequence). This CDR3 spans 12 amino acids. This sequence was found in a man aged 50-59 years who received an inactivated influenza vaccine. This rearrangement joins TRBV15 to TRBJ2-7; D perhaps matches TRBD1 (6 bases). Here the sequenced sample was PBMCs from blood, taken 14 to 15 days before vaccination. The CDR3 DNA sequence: TGTGCCATCAGCAGGACAGAGTACGAGCAGTACTTC. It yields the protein CAISRTEYEQYF.